These T cell receptor beta chains were read from a single sample in a study of cytomegalovirus exposure and HLA in healthy donors. Clones were read by immunoSEQ multiplex PCR, and TCRdb kept only the in-frame ones, dropping some. The sample includes fewer than 90,000 clones, around 79% of them seen just once. Input material: PBMCs. Receptor source: a woman between 40 and 55 years old in good health and CMV-seropositive. CDR3s include the opening cysteine and the closing phenylalanine or tryptophan. A D gene is named only where the DNA matches it firmly. A row's size may be missing; if present it is once, few, many or a size class.

V gene	clone size	J gene	D gene	CDR3 protein	CDR3 DNA
TRBV9	-	TRBJ1-1	-	CASSVGQGGSTEAFF	TGTGCCAGCAGCGTAGGGCAGGGAGGTTCCACTGAAGCTTTCTTT
TRBV28	-	TRBJ2-1	TRBD2	CASRLSGLAGGQAFDEQFF	TGTGCCAGCAGACTTTCCGGACTAGCGGGAGGGCAAGCCTTCGATGAGCAGTTCTTC
TRBV15	-	TRBJ2-1	-	CATSREGTPEHNEQFF	TGTGCCACCAGCAGAGAAGGGACACCGGAACACAATGAGCAGTTCTTC
TRBV2	-	TRBJ2-2	-	CASLWSTGELFF	TGTGCCAGCCTGTGGAGCACCGGGGAGCTGTTTTTT
TRBV5-1	once	TRBJ2-3	-	CASSPGTFTDTQYF	TGCGCCAGCAGCCCGGGGACTTTCACAGATACGCAGTATTTT
TRBV29-1	-	TRBJ2-3	TRBD2	CSVEVAGSDTQYF	TGCAGCGTTGAAGTAGCGGGATCAGATACGCAGTATTTT
TRBV5-1	-	TRBJ1-3	-	CASSSGPQGLSSGNTIYF	TGCGCCAGCAGCTCTGGTCCTCAGGGACTGAGCTCTGGAAACACCATATATTTT
TRBV5-1	few	TRBJ2-5	TRBD1	CASSSLTGGQETQYF	TGCGCCAGCAGCTCGCTGACAGGGGGCCAGGAGACCCAGTACTTC
TRBV4-2	-	TRBJ1-5	-	CASSQVQYSNQPQHF	TGTGCCAGCAGCCAAGTACAGTATAGCAATCAGCCCCAGCATTTT
TRBV29-1	few	TRBJ1-2	-	CSVGGGENYGYTF	TGCAGCGTTGGGGGGGGAGAAAACTATGGCTACACCTTC
TRBV29-1	-	TRBJ2-3	TRBD1	CSVEPVGTGGVLTDTQYF	TGCAGCGTTGAACCCGTCGGGACAGGGGGCGTTCTCACAGATACGCAGTATTTT
TRBV4-1	-	TRBJ2-7	TRBD2	CASSQASGKLQEYEQYF	TGCGCCAGCAGCCAAGCTAGCGGCAAACTTCAGGAGTACGAGCAGTACTTC
TRBV7-9	-	TRBJ1-1	-	CASSFPRGRNTEAFF	TGTGCCAGCAGCTTTCCCAGGGGCCGGAACACTGAAGCTTTCTTT
TRBV4-1	-	TRBJ1-5	-	CASSQDVGQGQPQHF	TGCGCCAGCAGCCAAGATGTGGGGCAGGGTCAGCCCCAGCATTTT
TRBV7-9	-	TRBJ2-7	-	CASSSAPGTF	TGTGCCAGCAGCTCGGCCCCCGGGACTTTC
TRBV18	-	TRBJ2-5	TRBD1	CASSPGQGSTETQYF	TGTGCCAGCTCACCGGGACAGGGTAGCACAGAGACCCAGTACTTC
TRBV13	-	TRBJ1-2	-	CASRGRTGANYGYTF	TGTGCCAGCAGAGGGAGAACCGGAGCTAACTATGGCTACACCTTC
TRBV5-1	-	TRBJ1-3	-	CASSLTSEGSGNTIYF	TGCGCCAGCAGTCTTACGTCCGAGGGATCAGGAAACACCATATATTTT
TRBV13	-	TRBJ2-1	TRBD2	CASSLPRGVIGGNEQFF	TGTGCCAGCAGCTTACCCCGGGGGGTTATTGGAGGGAATGAGCAGTTCTTC
TRBV7-2	few	TRBJ1-3	-	CASSLRGSSGNTIYF	TGTGCCAGCAGCCTACGGGGTAGCTCTGGAAACACCATATATTTT
TRBV28	once	TRBJ2-7	-	CASSPPWGRGAGYEQYF	TGTGCCAGCAGTCCACCGTGGGGCCGGGGGGCGGGTTACGAGCAGTACTTC
TRBV21-1	-	TRBJ2-7	-	CASSKLAGGPYRYEQYF	TGTGCCAGCAGCAAACTAGCGGGAGGGCCATATAGGTACGAGCAGTACTTC
TRBV28	-	TRBJ1-2	TRBD1	CASSLSPGQGGGYTF	TGTGCCAGCAGTTTAAGCCCGGGACAGGGGGGGGGCTACACCTTC
TRBV7-6	-	TRBJ2-1	-	CASSLVVRNEQFF	TGTGCCAGCAGCTTAGTGGTCAGGAATGAGCAGTTCTTC
TRBV30	-	TRBJ1-1	-	CAWSVGGGTEAFF	TGTGCCTGGAGTGTGGGGGGTGGGACTGAAGCTTTCTTT
TRBV7-9	-	TRBJ1-5	TRBD1	CSSSQGDQPQHF	TGTTCCAGCAGCCAGGGGGATCAGCCCCAGCATTTT
TRBV27	-	TRBJ1-4	-	CASSPQTGREKLFF	TGTGCCAGCAGTCCCCAGACAGGTCGAGAAAAACTGTTTTTT
TRBV18	-	TRBJ1-1	-	CASSLTASEAFF	TGTGCCAGCTCACTCACAGCTTCTGAAGCTTTCTTT
TRBV7-9	-	TRBJ1-1	TRBD1	CASSPPAQGVTEAFF	TGTGCCAGCAGCCCCCCCGCACAGGGGGTCACTGAAGCTTTCTTT
TRBV4-3	-	TRBJ2-2	-	CASSQDWETGELFF	TGCGCCAGCAGCCAAGATTGGGAGACCGGGGAGCTGTTTTTT
TRBV27	once	TRBJ1-1	-	CASSHATVRLMNTEAFF	TGTGCCAGCAGTCATGCGACAGTCCGGCTAATGAACACTGAAGCTTTCTTT
TRBV6-5	few	TRBJ1-1	-	CASRKNTEAFF	TGTGCCAGTCGTAAGAACACTGAAGCTTTCTTT
TRBV4-2	few	TRBJ1-2	-	CASSQDREGVYGYTF	TGTGCCAGCAGCCAAGACAGGGAGGGGGTCTATGGCTACACCTTC
TRBV30	-	TRBJ1-4	TRBD1	CAWSATGGNEKLFF	TGTGCCTGGAGTGCGACAGGGGGTAATGAAAAACTGTTTTTT
TRBV5-5	-	TRBJ1-6	-	CASSWGDGFNSPLHF	TGTGCCAGCAGCTGGGGGGACGGCTTCAATTCACCCCTCCACTTT
TRBV5-1	-	TRBJ1-1	-	CASSLETENTEAFF	TGCGCCAGCAGCTTGGAGACAGAGAACACTGAAGCTTTCTTT
TRBV7-8	-	TRBJ2-7	TRBD2	CASSPREGVRSYEQYF	TGTGCCAGCAGCCCCCGGGAGGGGGTTCGGTCCTACGAGCAGTACTTC
TRBV1	-	TRBJ1-4	-	CTSKRATGNPIPTNEKLFF	TGCACCAGTAAGAGAGCTACAGGAAATCCAATCCCAACTAATGAAAAACTGTTTTTT